The 18 T cell receptor beta chains in this list originate from one sample, sequenced in a study of monozygotic twins with inflammatory bowel disease. From the 5' RACE reads, TCRdb lists one entry per CDR3 protein and no DNA. Here the sample table reports 350,000 to 550,000 distinct CDR3 sequences. The sequencing input was blood. These receptors all stem from a human donor with ulcerative colitis or Crohn's disease, or a healthy co-twin of an affected twin (not recorded which).

The rearrangement links TRBV7-9 to TRBJ2-7; there is no DNA to check the TCRdb D call of TRBD2. From germline, CDR1 is SEHNR and CDR2 FQNEAQ (reference sequence). The CDR3 length is 15 residues. CDR3 in amino acids: CASSLGPLGAYEQYF. Full variable domain (missing parts from reference TRBV7-9 and TRBJ2-7): DTGVSQNPRHKITKRGQNVTFRCDPISEHNRLYWYRQTLGQGPEFLTYFQNEAQLEKSRLLSDRFSAERPKGSFSTLEIQRTEQGDSAMYLCASSLGPLGAYEQYFGPGTRLTVT.

This rearrangement joins TRBV9 to TRBJ2-1; TCRdb gives TRBD2 as the D gene, but with no DNA this cannot be confirmed. The CDR3 consists of 17 residues. Germline V lookup: CDR1 SGDLS, CDR2 YYNGEE. The CDR3 sequence: CASSLGTSTALYNEQFF.

The chain carries TRBV20-1 and TRBJ1-5; TCRdb picks TRBD1, but there is no DNA to check that call. CDR1 is DFQATT and CDR2 is SNEGSKA in the germline V gene (reference sequence). The length of the CDR3 is 13 residues. The CDR3 here is CSASKDKNQPQHF.

The chain uses TRBV25-1 and TRBJ2-1; the TCRdb D gene call, TRBD1, has no DNA to confirm it. This CDR3 has 16 amino acids. Germline V gene sequence: CDR1 MGHDK, CDR2 SYGVNS. The CDR3 protein is CASSPKAGPPNNEQFF.

The chain combines TRBV5-1 with TRBJ1-3; the D call of TRBD1 rests on TCRdb alone, since no DNA is present to check it. Germline loops: CDR1 SGHRS, CDR2 YFSETQ. This CDR3 has 16 residues. The CDR3 loop reads CASSLAPDISGNTIYF.

The rearrangement joins TRBV28 to TRBJ2-7. Germline CDR1 MDHEN, CDR2 SYDVKM. The CDR3 has 14 amino acids. The CDR3 sequence: CASSPPHPGYEQYF.

The CDR3 spells CAISDGTDRNYEQYF. The chain links TRBV10-3 to TRBJ2-7; TCRdb selects TRBD1, and the lack of DNA leaves this call unchecked. Germline CDR1 ENHRY, CDR2 SYGVKD. The CDR3 totals 15 residues.

The chain joins TRBV6-5 to TRBJ1-3; TCRdb gives TRBD1 as the D gene, but with no DNA this cannot be confirmed. CDR1 and CDR2 (germline): MNHEY, SVGAGI. The length of the CDR3 is 16 residues. The CDR3 loop reads CASSYAGTSSGNTIYF.

This rearrangement joins TRBV7-3 to TRBJ2-7. Germline CDR1 and CDR2: SGHTA and FQGTGA. The CDR3 is 14 residues long. Here the CDR3 reads CASSPHPSSYEQYF.

The chain is built from TRBV28 and TRBJ2-5. The CDR3 sequence is 16 residues long. Germline V gives CDR1 MDHEN, CDR2 SYDVKM. The CDR3 region is CASSADLGKGQETQYF.

The CDR3 region is CASSSSGGSTDTQYF. This rearrangement joins TRBV6-5 to TRBJ2-3; lacking DNA, the TRBD2 call made by TCRdb goes unchecked. CDR3 length: 15 amino acids. Germline CDR1 MNHEY, CDR2 SVGAGI.

The CDR3 sequence is CASKPGTANYGYTF. The rearrangement joins TRBV6-1 to TRBJ1-2; TCRdb picks TRBD1, but there is no DNA to check that call. In germline, CDR1 is MNHNS, CDR2 SASEGT. The CDR3 sequence is 14 residues long.

The chain couples TRBV5-4 to TRBJ2-2; absent DNA, TCRdb's TRBD1 call cannot be checked. CDR3 length: 16 residues. Germline-derived CDR1 and CDR2 are SGHNT and YYREEE (reference sequence). The CDR3 here is CASSLAGTGDTGELFF. Supplemented by reference TRBV5-4 and TRBJ2-2, the full variable domain reads ETGVTQSPTHLIKTRGQQVTLRCSSQSGHNTVSWYQQALGQGPQFIFQYYREEENGRGNFPPRFSGLQFPNYSSELNVNALELDDSALYLCASSLAGTGDTGELFFGEGSRLTVL.

The chain combines TRBV20-1 with TRBJ2-7; TCRdb returns TRBD2, unconfirmable since there is no DNA. Germline CDR1 is DFQATT and CDR2 is SNEGSKA (reference sequence). The CDR3 covers 14 residues. This chain's CDR3 is CSAPLADLSYEQYF.

This sequence joins TRBV19 and TRBJ1-1; TCRdb calls TRBD1, which cannot be checked without DNA. The CDR3 is made up of 15 amino acids. Germline assignment: CDR1 LNHDA and CDR2 SQIVND (reference sequence). CDR3 residues: CASWPRGQGGTEAFF.

Here the CDR3 reads CASSAGLAGQFF. The V and J genes are TRBV5-8 and TRBJ2-1; TCRdb's assignment of TRBD2 cannot be checked, as there is no DNA. This CDR3 has 12 amino acids. CDR1 is SGHTS, CDR2 YDEGEE, per germline.

The chain links TRBV5-1 to TRBJ1-1; TCRdb's D call of TRBD1 is untestable without DNA. This CDR3 spans 15 amino acids. Germline CDR1 and CDR2: SGHRS and YFSETQ. CDR3: CASSQLFGTNTEAFF.

The chain combines TRBV3-1 with TRBJ1-1. Germline assignment: CDR1 LGHDT and CDR2 YNNKEL (reference sequence). The CDR3 is 15 residues long. This CDR3 is CASSQDLDADTEAFF.